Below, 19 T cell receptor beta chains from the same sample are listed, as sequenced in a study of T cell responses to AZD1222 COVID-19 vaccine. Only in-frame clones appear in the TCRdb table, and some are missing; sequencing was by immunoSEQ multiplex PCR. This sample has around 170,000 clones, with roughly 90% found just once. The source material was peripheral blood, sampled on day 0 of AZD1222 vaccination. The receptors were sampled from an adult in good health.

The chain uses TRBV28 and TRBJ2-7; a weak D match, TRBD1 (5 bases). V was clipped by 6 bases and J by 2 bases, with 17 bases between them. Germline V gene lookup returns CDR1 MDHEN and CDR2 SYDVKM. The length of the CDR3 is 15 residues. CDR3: CASSDTGKSAYEQYF. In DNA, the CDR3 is TGTGCCAGCAGCGATACAGGCAAGAGTGCCTACGAGCAGTACTTC.

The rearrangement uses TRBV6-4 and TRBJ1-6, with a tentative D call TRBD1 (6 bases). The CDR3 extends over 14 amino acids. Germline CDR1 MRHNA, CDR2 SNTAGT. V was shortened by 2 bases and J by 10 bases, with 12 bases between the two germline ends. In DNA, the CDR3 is TGTGCCAGCAGTGACCGATGGGGGCAATCACCCCTCCACTTT. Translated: CASSDRWGQSPLHF.

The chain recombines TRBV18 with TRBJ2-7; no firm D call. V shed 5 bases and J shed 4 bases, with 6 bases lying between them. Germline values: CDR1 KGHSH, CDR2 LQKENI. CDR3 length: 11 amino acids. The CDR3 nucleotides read TGTGCCAGCTCAGGCTCTTACGAGCAGTACTTC. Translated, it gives CASSGSYEQYF.

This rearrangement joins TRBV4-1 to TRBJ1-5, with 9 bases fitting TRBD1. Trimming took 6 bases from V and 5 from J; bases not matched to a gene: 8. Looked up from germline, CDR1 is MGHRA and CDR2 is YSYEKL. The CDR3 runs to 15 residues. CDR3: CASSNTGGPHQPQHF. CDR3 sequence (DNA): TGCGCCAGCAGTAATACAGGGGGCCCGCATCAGCCCCAGCATTTT.

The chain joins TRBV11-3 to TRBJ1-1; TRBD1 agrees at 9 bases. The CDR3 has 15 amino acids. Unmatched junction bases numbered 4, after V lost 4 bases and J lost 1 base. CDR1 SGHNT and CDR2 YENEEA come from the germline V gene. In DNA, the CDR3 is TGTGCCAGCAGCTCATGGGACAGGGAGAACACTGAAGCTTTCTTT. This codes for CASSSWDRENTEAFF.

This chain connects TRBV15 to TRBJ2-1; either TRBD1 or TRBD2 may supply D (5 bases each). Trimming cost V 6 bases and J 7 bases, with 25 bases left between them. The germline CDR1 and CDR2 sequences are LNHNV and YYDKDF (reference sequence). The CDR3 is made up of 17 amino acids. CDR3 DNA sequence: TGTGCCACCAGAAAACGTATACGGACTCCAAAGGGGAATGAGCAGTTCTTC. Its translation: CATRKRIRTPKGNEQFF. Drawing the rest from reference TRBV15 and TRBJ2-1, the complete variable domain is DAMVIQNPRYQVTQFGKPVTLSCSQTLNHNVMYWYQQKSSQAPKLLFHYYDKDFNNEADTPDNFQSRRPNTSFCFLDIRSPGLGDTAMYLCATRKRIRTPKGNEQFFGPGTRLTVL.

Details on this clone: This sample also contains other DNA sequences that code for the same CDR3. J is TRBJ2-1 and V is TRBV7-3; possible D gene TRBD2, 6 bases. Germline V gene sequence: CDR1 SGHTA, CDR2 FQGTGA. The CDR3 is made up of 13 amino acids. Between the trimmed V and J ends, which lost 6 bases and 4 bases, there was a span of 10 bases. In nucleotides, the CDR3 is TGTGCCAGCAGTCTCGGACTATACAATGAGCAGTTCTTC. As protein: CASSLGLYNEQFF. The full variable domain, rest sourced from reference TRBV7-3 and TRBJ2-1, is GAGVSQTPSNKVTEKGKYVELRCDPISGHTALYWYRQSLGQGPEFLIYFQGTGAADDSGLPNDRFFAVRPEGSVSTLKIQRTERGDSAVYLCASSLGLYNEQFFGPGTRLTVL.

CDR3 bases: TGCGCCAGCAGCCCCGAGGTGGGCGATGAGCAGTTCTTC. Its protein is CASSPEVGDEQFF. The chain has TRBV5-1 and TRBJ2-1, with D unclear. This CDR3 is built from 13 residues. In germline, CDR1 is SGHRS, CDR2 YFSETQ. The V and J ends lost 4 bases and 8 bases respectively, with 13 bases between them. The variable domain in full, completed from reference TRBV5-1 and TRBJ2-1, reads KAGVTQTPRYLIKTRGQQVTLSCSPISGHRSVSWYQQTPGQGLQFLFEYFSETQRNKGNFPGRFSGRQFSNSRSEMNVSTLELGDSALYLCASSPEVGDEQFFGPGTRLTVL.

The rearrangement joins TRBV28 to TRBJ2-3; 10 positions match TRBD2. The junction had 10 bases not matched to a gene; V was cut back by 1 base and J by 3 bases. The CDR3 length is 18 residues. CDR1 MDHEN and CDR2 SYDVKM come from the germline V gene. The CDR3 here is CASSLYLAGVLSTDTQYF. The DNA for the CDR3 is TGTGCCAGCAGTTTATATCTAGCGGGAGTATTATCTACAGATACGCAGTATTTT.

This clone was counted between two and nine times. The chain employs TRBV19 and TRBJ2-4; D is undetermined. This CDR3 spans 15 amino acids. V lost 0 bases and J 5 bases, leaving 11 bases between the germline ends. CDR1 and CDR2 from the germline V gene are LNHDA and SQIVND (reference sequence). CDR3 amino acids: CASSIDHSGENIQYF. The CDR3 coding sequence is TGTGCCAGTAGTATAGATCACAGTGGGGAAAACATTCAGTACTTC.

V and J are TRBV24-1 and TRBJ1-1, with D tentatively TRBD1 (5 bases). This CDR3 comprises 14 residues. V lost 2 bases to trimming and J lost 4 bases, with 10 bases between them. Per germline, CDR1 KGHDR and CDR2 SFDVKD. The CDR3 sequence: CATSDSGGGTEAFF. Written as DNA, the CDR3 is TGTGCCACCAGTGATTCAGGTGGGGGCACTGAAGCTTTCTTT.

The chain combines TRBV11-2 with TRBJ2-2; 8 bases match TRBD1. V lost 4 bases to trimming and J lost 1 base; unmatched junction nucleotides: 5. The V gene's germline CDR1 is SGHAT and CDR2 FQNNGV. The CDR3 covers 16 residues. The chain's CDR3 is CASSWRDRRNTGELFF. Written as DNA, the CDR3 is TGTGCCAGCAGCTGGAGGGACAGGAGGAACACCGGGGAGCTGTTTTTT. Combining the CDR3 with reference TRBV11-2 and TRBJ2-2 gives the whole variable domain EAGVAQSPRYKIIEKRQSVAFWCNPISGHATLYWYQQILGQGPKLLIQFQNNGVVDDSQLPKDRFSAERLKGVDSTLKIQPAKLEDSAVYLCASSWRDRRNTGELFFGEGSRLTVL.

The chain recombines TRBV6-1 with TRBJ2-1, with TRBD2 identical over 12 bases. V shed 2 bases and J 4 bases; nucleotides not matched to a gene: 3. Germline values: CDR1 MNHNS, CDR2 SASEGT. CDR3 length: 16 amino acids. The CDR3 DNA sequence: TGTGCCAGCAGTGAACCTAGCGGGAGGGCATACAATGAGCAGTTCTTC. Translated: CASSEPSGRAYNEQFF.

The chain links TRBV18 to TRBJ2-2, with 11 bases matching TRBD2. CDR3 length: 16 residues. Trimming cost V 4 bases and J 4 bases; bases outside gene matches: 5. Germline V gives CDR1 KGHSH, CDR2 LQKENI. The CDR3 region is CASSLRLAGPTGELFF. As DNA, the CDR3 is TGTGCCAGCTCACTGAGACTAGCGGGACCCACCGGGGAGCTGTTTTTT.

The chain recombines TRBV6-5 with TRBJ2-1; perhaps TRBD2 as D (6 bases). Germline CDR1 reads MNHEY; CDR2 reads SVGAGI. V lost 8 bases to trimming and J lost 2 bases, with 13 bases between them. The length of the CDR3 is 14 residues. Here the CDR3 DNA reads TGTGCCAGCTTGAGGCTAGCGCCCTACAATGAGCAGTTCTTC. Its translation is CASLRLAPYNEQFF.

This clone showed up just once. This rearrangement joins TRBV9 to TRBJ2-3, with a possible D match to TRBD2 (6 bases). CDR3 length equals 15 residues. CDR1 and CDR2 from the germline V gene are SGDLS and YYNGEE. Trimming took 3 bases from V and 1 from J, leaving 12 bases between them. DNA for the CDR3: TGTGCCAGCAGCGCGGGGGTAGGAGGCACAGATACGCAGTATTTT. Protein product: CASSAGVGGTDTQYF.

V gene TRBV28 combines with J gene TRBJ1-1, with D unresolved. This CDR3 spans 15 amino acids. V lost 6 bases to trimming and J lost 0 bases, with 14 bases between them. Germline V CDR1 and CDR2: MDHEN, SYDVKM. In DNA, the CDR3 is TGTGCCAGCAGCCATTTTGGCCTCATGAACACTGAAGCTTTCTTT. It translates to CASSHFGLMNTEAFF.

CDR3 protein: CATSRGRGDNQPQHF. DNA for the CDR3: TGTGCCACCAGCAGAGGCAGGGGAGACAATCAGCCCCAGCATTTT. This chain joins TRBV15 and TRBJ1-5; a weak D match, TRBD1 (6 bases). Trimming pared 1 base from V and 3 bases from J, leaving 10 bases between. Germline V gene lookup returns CDR1 LNHNV and CDR2 YYDKDF (reference sequence). CDR3 length equals 15 residues.

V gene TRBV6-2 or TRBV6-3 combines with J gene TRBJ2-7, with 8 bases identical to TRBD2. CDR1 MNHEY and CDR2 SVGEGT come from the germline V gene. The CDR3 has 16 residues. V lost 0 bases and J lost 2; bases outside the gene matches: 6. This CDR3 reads CASSYSSGSAAYEQYF. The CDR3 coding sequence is TGTGCCAGCAGTTACTCCAGCGGGAGTGCTGCCTACGAGCAGTACTTC.